This T cell receptor beta chain emerged from a study of T-cell reconstitution after alpha-beta-depleted transplantation in children. Trimming removed 1 base at V and 7 bases at J, with 10 bases between. This CDR3 spans 14 amino acids. Unique molecular identifiers tagged the TCRbeta library. MiXCR, run by TCRdb on the PCR reads, gives a single entry per CDR3 protein. This sample has 350,000 to 400,000 distinct CDR3 sequences, with roughly 20% found just once. The chain recombines TRBV12-3 or TRBV12-4 with TRBJ1-4; D is unresolved. The TCR originated in a human donor who donated a stem cell graft to a child with acute myeloid leukemia. The sequencing here drew on PBMCs from the stem cell graft donor, taken from the stem cell graft. CDR3 loop: CASSLELMGEKLFF. Written as DNA, the CDR3 is TGTGCCAGCAGTTTAGAATTGATGGGTGAAAAACTGTTTTTT.